Shown below are 29 T cell receptor beta chains from a single sample sequenced in a study of blood T cell repertoires in COVID-19. Sequencing used immunoSEQ multiplex PCR; TCRdb keeps in-frame clones, though not all of them. The sample consists of under 85,000 clones, around 88% of them appearing once. Sequencing was performed on peripheral blood. These TCRs come from a woman older than 75 with active or convalescent COVID-19.

This chain uses TRBV24-1 with TRBJ2-4, with 8 bases matching TRBD1. This CDR3 has 17 amino acids. Germline V gene data show CDR1 as KGHDR and CDR2 as SFDVKD. The V and J ends lost 9 bases and 2 bases, in that order; junction bases with no gene match: 14. CDR3 region: CATPQDREDPTKNIQYF. CDR3 bases: TGTGCCACCCCACAGGACAGGGAAGACCCGACCAAAAACATTCAGTACTTC.

CDR3 nucleotide sequence: TGTGCCAGTAGTATCTCGGGACAGGGGCATAGCAATCAGCCCCAGCATTTT. Protein product: CASSISGQGHSNQPQHF. The V gene is TRBV19, the J gene TRBJ1-5; 10 bases are shared with TRBD1. V lost 3 bases, J lost 0 bases, and 5 bases stayed unmatched. CDR3 length: 17 residues. The germline CDR1 and CDR2 sequences are LNHDA and SQIVND (reference sequence). Using reference TRBV19 and TRBJ1-5 for the parts outside the CDR3, the full variable domain is DGGITQSPKYLFRKEGQNVTLSCEQNLNHDAMYWYRQDPGQGLRLIYYSQIVNDFQKGDIAEGYSVSREKKESFPLTVTSAQKNPTAFYLCASSISGQGHSNQPQHFGDGTRLSIL.

This sequence joins TRBV5-1 and TRBJ2-7; D may be TRBD2 (5 bases). Per the germline V gene, CDR1 is SGHRS and CDR2 is YFSETQ. The CDR3 is 13 amino acids. The V and J ends lost 0 bases and 12 bases respectively, with 16 bases between them. The CDR3 DNA reads TGCGCCAGCAGCTTGGCGGGGTTCTCAGGCGCGTACTTC. Protein sequence: CASSLAGFSGAYF.

The rearrangement uses TRBV5-1 and TRBJ2-5; unclear D gene. V dropped 6 bases and J dropped 5 bases, with 17 bases sitting between them. The CDR3 contains 14 residues. CDR1 and CDR2 (germline): SGHRS, YFSETQ. This CDR3 is CASTSPGSRETQYF. DNA for the CDR3: TGCGCCAGCACCTCCCCCGGGTCCCGGGAGACCCAGTACTTC.

The chain uses TRBV11-1 and TRBJ2-7; TRBD1 is a possible D gene (5 bases). The CDR3 consists of 14 residues. The germline V and J ends were trimmed by 1 base and 0 bases, with 7 bases remaining between them. CDR1 SGHAT and CDR2 FQDESV come from the germline V gene (reference sequence). The CDR3 bases are TGTGCCAGCAGCTTAGGGGGCTACTCCTACGAGCAGTACTTC. The encoded protein is CASSLGGYSYEQYF.

The chain employs TRBV7-2 and TRBJ1-5; D uncertain. Between the trimmed V and J ends, which lost 2 bases and 7 bases, there was a span of 9 bases. The CDR3 spans 13 residues. CDR1 is SGHTA, CDR2 FQGNSA, per germline. The CDR3 DNA reads as TGTGCCAGCAGCTTAACCGAGAAACAGCCCCAGCATTTT. Translation: CASSLTEKQPQHF.

The chain combines TRBV4-3 with TRBJ1-6; D is perhaps TRBD1 (5 bases). CDR1 is LGHNA and CDR2 is YSLEER in the germline V gene. The CDR3 is 15 residues long. Between the trimmed V and J ends, which lost 4 bases and 2 bases, there was a span of 9 bases. The CDR3 here is CASSPRVTYNSPLHF. The CDR3 DNA sequence: TGCGCCAGCAGCCCCAGGGTCACCTATAATTCACCCCTCCACTTT.

This chain joins TRBV21-1 and TRBJ1-5; the DNA was not compared with TRBD1, the D call given in the table. TRBV21-1 is classified as a pseudogene. This CDR3 region has 12 residues. The CDR3 reads CANLQGHQPQHF. The CDR3 DNA is TGTGCCAACCTACAGGGTCATCAGCCCCAGCATTTT.

CDR3 in DNA: TGTGCCAGCAGCTTAGTTGCGGGGCCGGCAGATACGCAGTATTTT. Protein: CASSLVAGPADTQYF. The rearrangement joins TRBV7-2 to TRBJ2-3; tentative D call: TRBD2 (6 bases). The germline gives CDR1 SGHTA, CDR2 FQGNSA. V lost 1 base to trimming and J lost 4 bases, with 12 bases between them. CDR3 length: 15 amino acids.

The chain couples TRBV5-6 to TRBJ2-7, with TRBD1 as a possible D gene (5 bases). Germline V gives CDR1 SGHDT, CDR2 YYEEEE. Deletions cut 2 bases from V and 2 bases from J, with 8 bases between. This CDR3 is built from 13 residues. The chain's CDR3 is CASSFTGPYEQYF. The CDR3 DNA reads TGTGCCAGCAGCTTTACAGGCCCCTACGAGCAGTACTTC.

This clone was counted once. The gene calls are TRBV5-6 and TRBJ2-7; 9 nucleotides agree with TRBD2. The germline V gene encodes CDR1 SGHDT and CDR2 YYEEEE. This CDR3 has 15 amino acids. Germline trimming cut 0 bases from V and 3 bases from J; bases unmatched to any gene: 4. CDR3 protein: CASSLVGSGGYEQYF. The CDR3 DNA reads as TGTGCCAGCAGCTTGGTTGGTAGCGGGGGCTACGAGCAGTACTTC.

This clone qualifies as large. J is TRBJ1-5 and V is TRBV19; 9 bases line up with TRBD1. J lost 6 bases, V lost 3 bases, and 6 bases had no gene match. The CDR3 loop spans 15 amino acids. The germline V gene has CDR1 LNHDA and CDR2 SQIVND (reference sequence). This CDR3 is CASSIVQGAVQPQHF. The CDR3 DNA follows: TGTGCCAGTAGTATTGTACAGGGGGCCGTTCAGCCCCAGCATTTT. Together with reference TRBV19 and TRBJ1-5, the CDR3 gives the full variable domain: DGGITQSPKYLFRKEGQNVTLSCEQNLNHDAMYWYRQDPGQGLRLIYYSQIVNDFQKGDIAEGYSVSREKKESFPLTVTSAQKNPTAFYLCASSIVQGAVQPQHFGDGTRLSIL.

With respect to this clone: The limits of the CDR3 on the DNA are not certain, so only TCRdb's listed CDR3 is given. The chain uses TRBV12-2 and TRBJ1-2. TRBV12-2 is shown as a pseudogene. Counting both end residues, the CDR3 totals 15 amino acids. CDR3 region: CASRLVQVSREGYTF.

The chain carries TRBV18 and TRBJ2-5; TRBD2 aligns across 9 bases. There are 15 residues in the CDR3. Trimming took 2 bases from V and 2 from J; bases not matched to a gene: 3. CDR1 and CDR2 from the germline V gene are KGHSH and LQKENI. The DNA of the CDR3 is TGTGCCAGCTCACCAACCCTAGCGGGACAAGAGACCCAGTACTTC. It specifies CASSPTLAGQETQYF.

This clone came up once. This chain links TRBV28 with TRBJ2-1; maybe TRBD2 (6 bases). Germline V gene sequence: CDR1 MDHEN, CDR2 SYDVKM. Trimming removed 7 bases at V and 4 bases at J, with 8 bases between. The length of the CDR3 is 12 residues. The CDR3 DNA reads as TGTGCCAGCACGGGGGAGTACAATGAGCAGTTCTTC. This sequence encodes CASTGEYNEQFF.

The rearrangement uses TRBV19 and TRBJ2-1, with 7 bases fitting TRBD2. Germline V lookup: CDR1 LNHDA, CDR2 SQIVND (reference sequence). The CDR3 has 16 amino acids. Trimming removed 7 bases from V and 6 bases from J; junction bases left unmatched: 15. The CDR3 region is CASTRVGGGPGNEQFF. CDR3 sequence (DNA): TGTGCCAGTACCCGAGTGGGGGGAGGGCCTGGCAATGAGCAGTTCTTC.

This clone occurred a few times. The CDR3 DNA reads as TGTGCCAGCAGTCCTGGGGGGATCCACTCCCAAGAGACCCAGTACTTC. The encoded protein is CASSPGGIHSQETQYF. The chain employs TRBV9 and TRBJ2-5; a weak D match, TRBD2 (6 bases). This CDR3 is 16 amino acids long. V was shortened by 5 bases and J by 1 base, with 18 bases between the two germline ends. Germline values: CDR1 SGDLS, CDR2 YYNGEE.

The V gene is TRBV7-9, the J gene TRBJ2-7; tentatively, D is TRBD1 (6 bases). V lost 2 bases and J 6 bases, leaving 17 bases between the germline ends. The CDR3 covers 15 residues. The germline CDR1 and CDR2 sequences are SEHNR and FQNEAQ (reference sequence). The CDR3 protein is CASSLRVQGSGEQYF. The CDR3 DNA reads TGTGCCAGCAGCTTAAGGGTACAGGGATCTGGCGAGCAGTACTTC.

As for this clone: One end of the junction is discordant with germline, which a read error may explain. The chain links TRBV4-2 to TRBJ2-3; 9 nucleotides line up with TRBD1. This CDR3 is 13 amino acids long. Germline V gene sequence: CDR1 LGHNA, CDR2 YNFKEQ. The CDR3 nucleotides are TGTGCCAGCAGCCCCCCCGGGACAGGGTTATTTTTCTTT. Translated, it gives CASSPPGTGLFFF.

This chain links TRBV30 with TRBJ2-3; D is uncertain. This CDR3 region has 15 residues. Between the trimmed V and J ends, which lost 0 bases and 4 bases, there was a span of 14 bases. Looked up from germline, CDR1 is GTSNPN and CDR2 is SVGIG (reference sequence). This CDR3 reads CAWSVGSLEADTQYF. As DNA, the CDR3 is TGTGCCTGGAGTGTTGGTAGCCTGGAAGCAGATACGCAGTATTTT. The full variable domain, rest sourced from reference TRBV30 and TRBJ2-3, is SQTIHQWPATLVQPVGSPLSLECTVEGTSNPNLYWYRQAAGRGLQLLFYSVGIGQISSEVPQNLSASRPQDRQFILSSKKLLLSDSGFYLCAWSVGSLEADTQYFGPGTRLTVL.

The rearrangement links TRBV29-1 to TRBJ1-2, with unresolved D. Germline-derived CDR1 and CDR2 are SQVTM and ANQGSEA. This CDR3 contains 15 residues. Trimming cost V 2 bases and J 8 bases, with 21 bases left between them. The CDR3 loop reads CSVEKREAGAGGYTF. CDR3 nucleotides: TGCAGCGTTGAAAAACGGGAGGCGGGAGCGGGGGGCTACACCTTC.

This clone has a single count. The chain links TRBV19 to TRBJ2-6, with 9 bases that match TRBD1. The CDR3 is 17 residues long. V was clipped by 10 bases and J by 0 bases; unmatched bases: 10. Germline values: CDR1 LNHDA, CDR2 SQIVND (reference sequence). In DNA form, the CDR3 reads TGTGCCACAGGACCGGGACAGGGAATCTCTGGGGCCAACGTCCTGACTTTC. Encoded protein: CATGPGQGISGANVLTF.

This clone has only a few counts. The chain recombines TRBV2 with TRBJ1-1, with 10 bases aligning to TRBD1. V shed 11 bases, J shed 2 bases, and the junction held 11 bases outside the gene matches. CDR3 length: 15 amino acids. The germline gives CDR1 SNHLY, CDR2 FYNNEI. CDR3 bases: TGTGCCGGTGTCCCGGGACAGGGGAGAAACACTGAAGCTTTCTTT. Amino acid sequence: CAGVPGQGRNTEAFF.

This sequence joins TRBV6-5 and TRBJ1-4; a weak D match, TRBD1 (6 bases). Germline CDR1 MNHEY, CDR2 SVGAGI. Trimming stripped 8 bases from V and 8 bases from J, with 15 bases between. There are 13 residues in the CDR3. This CDR3 is CASGRTVGEKLFF. Written as DNA, the CDR3 is TGTGCCAGCGGGCGGACAGTTGGGGAAAAACTGTTTTTT.

The chain joins TRBV12-3 or TRBV12-4 to TRBJ2-7; D is perhaps TRBD1 (5 bases). The CDR3 is 11 amino acids. Trimming cost V 6 bases and J 6 bases, with 9 bases left between them. In nucleotides, the CDR3 is TGTGCCAGCAGAGGGGTTGGCGAGCAGTACTTC. Encoded protein: CASRGVGEQYF.

V usage is TRBV3-1 (or the pseudogene TRBV3-2) and J usage is TRBJ2-5; D may be TRBD2 (7 bases). V shed 2 bases and J shed 2 bases, with 12 bases lying between them. Looked up from germline, CDR1 is LGHDT and CDR2 is YNNKEL (reference sequence). The CDR3 contains 15 residues. CDR3 in amino acids: CASSQRGGAQETQYF. CDR3 nucleotides: TGTGCCAGCAGCCAACGAGGGGGGGCGCAAGAGACCCAGTACTTC.

The chain has TRBV5-1 and TRBJ2-2; TRBD2 is a possible D gene (5 bases). Trimming removed 0 bases at V and 4 bases at J, with 7 bases between. Germline V gene sequence: CDR1 SGHRS, CDR2 YFSETQ. CDR3 length: 14 residues. The CDR3 DNA is TGCGCCAGCAGCTTGGGGGCGGGCACCGGGGAGCTGTTTTTT. Translated, it gives CASSLGAGTGELFF.

The chain recombines TRBV7-6 with TRBJ2-5; no firm D call. Trimming took off 1 base at V and 7 bases at J, with 16 bases between the two ends. This CDR3 has 15 amino acids. Germline lookup yields CDR1 SGHVS and CDR2 FNYEAQ. CDR3 in DNA: TGTGCCAGCAGCTTAGAGGCCAGACGGCCGGGGACCCAGTACTTC. It specifies CASSLEARRPGTQYF. The variable domain in full, completed from reference TRBV7-6 and TRBJ2-5, reads GAGVSQSPRYKVTKRGQDVALRCDPISGHVSLYWYRQALGQGPEFLTYFNYEAQQDKSGLPNDRFSAERPEGSISTLTIQRTEQRDSAMYRCASSLEARRPGTQYFGPGTRLLVL.

The chain employs TRBV7-9 and TRBJ2-5; 9 bases line up with TRBD1. J gave up 6 bases and V 7 bases, and 12 bases lay outside the gene matches. The CDR3 consists of 15 residues. CDR1 and CDR2 from the germline V gene are SEHNR and FQNEAQ (reference sequence). The CDR3 is CASTSGQGGWKTQYF. CDR3 DNA sequence: TGTGCCAGCACCTCGGGACAGGGAGGTTGGAAGACCCAGTACTTC.